The T cell receptor beta chain described here comes from a study of shared clonotypes between healthy human individuals. With 4 bases removed from V and 0 bases from J, the gap between germline ends came to 15 bases. The CDR3 sequence is 16 residues long. The germline CDR1 and CDR2 sequences are SGDLS and YYNGEE. Genomic DNA belonging to each subset was distributed in equal measure over several immunoSEQ plates. Repertoires were generated with immunoSEQ multiplex PCR, while TCRdb's copy carries only in-frame clones and drops some. The table records about 2.1 million clones, over 85% of them present only once. CD45RO-negative, CCR7-selected cells formed the naive CD8 fraction, which excluded terminally differentiated effector memory CD45RA+ cells. Free of recent acute infections or vaccinations, the donors were healthy HIV-negative adults.

Specimen: naive CD8+ T cells from PBMCs. This TCR derives from a man aged 18 to 35 in good health. Some clones in this sample may be carry-over from other donors' samples. The chain combines TRBV9 with TRBJ2-3; no clear D. The CDR3 coding sequence is TGTGCCAGCAGCCACCGACCTGATCTTAGCACAGATACGCAGTATTTT. This gives the protein CASSHRPDLSTDTQYF.